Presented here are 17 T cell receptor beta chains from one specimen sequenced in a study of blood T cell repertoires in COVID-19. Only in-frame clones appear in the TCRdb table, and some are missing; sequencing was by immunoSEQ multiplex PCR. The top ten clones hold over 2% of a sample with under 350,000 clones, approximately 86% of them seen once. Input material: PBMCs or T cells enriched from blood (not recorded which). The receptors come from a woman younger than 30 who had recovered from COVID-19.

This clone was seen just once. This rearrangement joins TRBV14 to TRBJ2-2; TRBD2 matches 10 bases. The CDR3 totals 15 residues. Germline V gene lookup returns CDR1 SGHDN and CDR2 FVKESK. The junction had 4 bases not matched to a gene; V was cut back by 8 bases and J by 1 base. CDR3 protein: CASVSSGGNTGELFF. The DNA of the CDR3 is TGTGCCAGCGTTTCTAGCGGGGGGAACACCGGGGAGCTGTTTTTT.

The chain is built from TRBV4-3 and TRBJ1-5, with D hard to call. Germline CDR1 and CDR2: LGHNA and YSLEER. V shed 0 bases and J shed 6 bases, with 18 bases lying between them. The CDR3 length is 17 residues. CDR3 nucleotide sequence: TGCGCCAGCAGCCAAGAATGGTCTCGCAGGCCCCGTCAGCCCCAGCATTTT. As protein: CASSQEWSRRPRQPQHF.

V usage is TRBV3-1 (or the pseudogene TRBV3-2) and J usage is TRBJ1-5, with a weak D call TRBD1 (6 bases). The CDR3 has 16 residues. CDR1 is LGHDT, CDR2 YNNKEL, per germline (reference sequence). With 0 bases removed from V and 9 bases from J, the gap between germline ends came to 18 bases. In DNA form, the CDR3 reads TGTGCCAGCAGCCAAGATTCCGTGGGGGCGACGCGGCCCCAGCATTTT. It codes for CASSQDSVGATRPQHF.

Here the CDR3 reads CASSLDRAQETQYF. The DNA of the CDR3 is TGTGCCAGCAGCTTAGACAGGGCCCAAGAGACCCAGTACTTC. V gene TRBV7-9 combines with J gene TRBJ2-5, with D perhaps TRBD1 (6 bases). This CDR3 is 14 amino acids long. Germline V gene sequence: CDR1 SEHNR, CDR2 FQNEAQ (reference sequence). The germline V and J ends were trimmed by 1 base and 1 base, with 7 bases remaining between them.

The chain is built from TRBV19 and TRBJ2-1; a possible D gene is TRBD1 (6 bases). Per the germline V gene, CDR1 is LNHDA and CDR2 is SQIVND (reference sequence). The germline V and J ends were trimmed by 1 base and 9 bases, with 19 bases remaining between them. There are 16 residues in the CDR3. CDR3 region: CASSIASLQGSAEQFF. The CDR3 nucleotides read TGTGCCAGTAGTATAGCGTCGCTTCAGGGGTCGGCTGAGCAGTTCTTC.

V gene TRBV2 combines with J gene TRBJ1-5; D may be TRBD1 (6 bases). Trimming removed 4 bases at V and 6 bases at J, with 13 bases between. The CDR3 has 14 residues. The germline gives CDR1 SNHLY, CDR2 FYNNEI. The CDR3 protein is CASSGGRTLQPQHF. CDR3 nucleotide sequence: TGTGCCAGCAGTGGGGGGCGGACCCTTCAGCCCCAGCATTTT.

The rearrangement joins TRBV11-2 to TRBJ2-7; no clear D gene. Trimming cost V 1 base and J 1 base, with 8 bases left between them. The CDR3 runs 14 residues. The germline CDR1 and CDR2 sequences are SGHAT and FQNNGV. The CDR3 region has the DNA TGTGCCAGCAGCTTAGCTCCCCTGTCCTACGAGCAGTACTTC. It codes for CASSLAPLSYEQYF.

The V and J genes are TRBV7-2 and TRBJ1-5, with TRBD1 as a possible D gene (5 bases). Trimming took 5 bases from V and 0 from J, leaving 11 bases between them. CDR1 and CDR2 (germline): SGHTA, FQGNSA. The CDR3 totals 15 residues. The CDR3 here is CASSMQGNSNQPQHF. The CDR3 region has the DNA TGTGCCAGCAGCATGCAGGGAAATAGCAATCAGCCCCAGCATTTT.

CDR3 amino acids: CASSQETQGAGYGYTF. CDR3 coding DNA: TGTGCCAGCAGCCAAGAGACCCAGGGGGCTGGCTATGGCTACACCTTC. The chain has TRBV3-1 (or the pseudogene TRBV3-2) and TRBJ1-2; 8 bases fit TRBD1. CDR3 size: 16 residues. V gave up 0 bases and J gave up 4 bases; unmatched junction bases: 7. Germline-derived CDR1 and CDR2 are LGHDT and YNNKEL (reference sequence).

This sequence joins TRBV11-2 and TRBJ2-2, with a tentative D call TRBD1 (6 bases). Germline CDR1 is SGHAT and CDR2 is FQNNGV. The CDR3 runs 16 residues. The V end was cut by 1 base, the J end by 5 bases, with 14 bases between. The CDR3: CASSLGLDRRTGELFF. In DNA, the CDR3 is TGTGCCAGCAGCTTAGGATTAGACAGGCGGACCGGGGAGCTGTTTTTT.

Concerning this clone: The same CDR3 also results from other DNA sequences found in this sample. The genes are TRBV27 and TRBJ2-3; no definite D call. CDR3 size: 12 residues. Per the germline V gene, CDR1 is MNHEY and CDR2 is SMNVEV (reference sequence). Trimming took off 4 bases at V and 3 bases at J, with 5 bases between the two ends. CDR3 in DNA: TGTGCCAGCAGTTCCCGTACAGATACGCAGTATTTT. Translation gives CASSSRTDTQYF.

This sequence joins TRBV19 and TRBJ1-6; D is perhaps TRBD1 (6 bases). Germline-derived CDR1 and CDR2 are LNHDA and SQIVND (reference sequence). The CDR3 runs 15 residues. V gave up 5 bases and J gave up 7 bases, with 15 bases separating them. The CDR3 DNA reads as TGTGCCAGTAGTTTCAGACAGGCTGCAAATTCACCCCTCCACTTT. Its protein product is CASSFRQAANSPLHF.

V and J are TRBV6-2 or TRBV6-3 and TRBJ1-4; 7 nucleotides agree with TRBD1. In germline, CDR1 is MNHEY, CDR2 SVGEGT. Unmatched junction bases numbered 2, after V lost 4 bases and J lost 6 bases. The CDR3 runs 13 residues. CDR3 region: CASSFQGDEKLFF. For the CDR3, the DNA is TGTGCCAGCAGTTTTCAGGGGGATGAAAAACTGTTTTTT.

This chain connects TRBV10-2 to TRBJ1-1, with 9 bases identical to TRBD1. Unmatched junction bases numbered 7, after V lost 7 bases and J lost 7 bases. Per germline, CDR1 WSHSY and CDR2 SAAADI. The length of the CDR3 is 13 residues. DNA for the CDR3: TGCGCCAGCAAGGGGACAGGGCCCGGTGAAGCTTTCTTT. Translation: CASKGTGPGEAFF.

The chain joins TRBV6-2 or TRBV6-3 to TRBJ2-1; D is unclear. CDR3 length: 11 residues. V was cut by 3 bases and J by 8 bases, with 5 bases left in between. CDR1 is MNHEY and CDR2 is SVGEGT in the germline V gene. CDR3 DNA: TGTGCCAGCAGTTATGGCTATGAGCAGTTCTTC. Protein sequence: CASSYGYEQFF.

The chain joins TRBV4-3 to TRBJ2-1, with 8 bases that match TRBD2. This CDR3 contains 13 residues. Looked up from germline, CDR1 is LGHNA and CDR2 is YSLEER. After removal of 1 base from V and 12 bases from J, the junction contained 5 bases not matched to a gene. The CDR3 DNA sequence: TGCGCCAGCAGCCAAGCGGGACTAGGGGCGCAGTTCTTC. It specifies CASSQAGLGAQFF.

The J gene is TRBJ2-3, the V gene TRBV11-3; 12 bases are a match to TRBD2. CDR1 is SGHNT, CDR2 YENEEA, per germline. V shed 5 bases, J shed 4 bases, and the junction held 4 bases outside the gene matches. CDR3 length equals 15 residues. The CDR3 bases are TGTGCCAGCAGCCTCCTAGCGGGAGGGTCAGATACGCAGTATTTT. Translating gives CASSLLAGGSDTQYF.